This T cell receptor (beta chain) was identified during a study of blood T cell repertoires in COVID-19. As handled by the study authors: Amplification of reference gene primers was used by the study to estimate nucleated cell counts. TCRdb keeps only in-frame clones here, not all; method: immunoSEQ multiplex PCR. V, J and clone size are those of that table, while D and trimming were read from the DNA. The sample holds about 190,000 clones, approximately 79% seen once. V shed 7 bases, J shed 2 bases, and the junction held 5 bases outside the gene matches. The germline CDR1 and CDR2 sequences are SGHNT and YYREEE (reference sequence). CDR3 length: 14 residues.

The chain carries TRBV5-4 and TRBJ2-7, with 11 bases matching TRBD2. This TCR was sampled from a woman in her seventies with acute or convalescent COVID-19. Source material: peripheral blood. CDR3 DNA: TGTGCCAGCGGGACTAGCGGAGGGGCCTACGAGCAGTACTTC. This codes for CASGTSGGAYEQYF. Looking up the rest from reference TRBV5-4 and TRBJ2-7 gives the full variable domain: ETGVTQSPTHLIKTRGQQVTLRCSSQSGHNTVSWYQQALGQGPQFIFQYYREEENGRGNFPPRFSGLQFPNYSSELNVNALELDDSALYLCASGTSGGAYEQYFGPGTRLTVT.